This is a list of T cell receptor beta chains from one sample in a study of radiotherapy plus CTLA-4 blockade in lung cancer. Sequenced by immunoSEQ multiplex PCR; TCRdb stores in-frame clones only, minus some. The repertoire holds tens of thousands of clones, with 70% to 80% as singletons. The sample was peripheral blood, taken from a patient treated with radiotherapy plus ipilimumab. The source is a human donor with non-small cell lung cancer who had stable disease on radiotherapy plus ipilimumab. Each CDR3 is given with its conserved first and last residue. The D gene is left open where the match is weak. Not every row has a clone size; where given, it reads once, few, many or a size class.

>TRBV11-2|.|TRBJ1-2|once
TGTGCCAGCAGCTTAAATCGTCTGGGCGGTAACTATGGCTACACCTTC
CASSLNRLGGNYGYTF
>TRBV27|TRBD1|TRBJ2-1|.
TGTGCCAGCAGTCTAAAGGGACAGGGTGTGAATGAGCAGTTCTTC
CASSLKGQGVNEQFF
>TRBV5-4|.|TRBJ2-3|.
TGTGCCAGCAGCTTGGGGATCGCCCTGAGCACAGATACGCAGTATTTT
CASSLGIALSTDTQYF
>TRBV6-1|.|TRBJ2-1|few
TGTGCCAGCCGCCAAGGGGGCTACAATGAGCAGTTCTTC
CASRQGGYNEQFF
>TRBV7-9|.|TRBJ1-1|.
TGTGCCAGCAGCTTAGGTGTGGGGGACACTGAAGCTTTCTTT
CASSLGVGDTEAFF
>TRBV14|.|TRBJ2-3|once
TGTGCCAGCAGCCCTCGTGGACATCCTAGCACAGATACGCAGTATTTT
CASSPRGHPSTDTQYF
>TRBV9|.|TRBJ1-5|.
TGTGCCAGCAGCGTAGGTGGCAAAAGCAATCAGCCCCAGCATTTT
CASSVGGKSNQPQHF
>TRBV5-1|.|TRBJ2-2|.
TGCGCCAGCGGGGGGGACAGGCCGAACACCGGGGAGCTGTTTTTT
CASGGDRPNTGELFF
>TRBV5-6|.|TRBJ2-6|once
TGTGCCAGCAGCTTGCGCCGTTCCGGGGCCAACGTCCTGACTTTC
CASSLRRSGANVLTF
>TRBV27|TRBD2|TRBJ2-1|.
TGTGCCAGCAGTTTAGAACTAGCGGGGGGATATGAGCAGTTCTTC
CASSLELAGGYEQFF
>TRBV11-2|.|TRBJ1-1|.
TGTGCCAGCAGCTTAGATCCGGCAGCCGAAGCTTTCTTT
CASSLDPAAEAFF
>TRBV7-9|.|TRBJ2-1|few
TGTGCCAGCAGTTTTAAGTATGAGCAGTTCTTC
CASSFKYEQFF
>TRBV7-9|.|TRBJ2-5|.
TGTGCCAGCAGCCGCGACCGGGACCCGGCGGAGACCCAGTACTTC
CASSRDRDPAETQYF
>TRBV18|.|TRBJ2-3|.
TGTGCCAGCTCACTCGGGACGGCCCAGAGATCGCAGTATTTT
CASSLGTAQRSQYF
>TRBV28|TRBD1|TRBJ1-1|few
TGTGCCAGCAGCTCCATTGGACACAGGGGAGAGGGCACTGAAGCTTTCTTT
CASSSIGHRGEGTEAFF
>TRBV5-1|.|TRBJ2-2|once
TGCGCCAGCAGCTTTGATCTGAACACCGGGGAGCTGTTTTTT
CASSFDLNTGELFF
>TRBV10-1|TRBD1|TRBJ1-1|.
TGCGCCAGCACCTCCGGGACAGCGATGGACACTGAAGCTTTCTTT
CASTSGTAMDTEAFF
>TRBV25-1|.|TRBJ1-1|.
TGTGCCAGCAGTCCAATACGGACCCCGGGGAGGGACGACACTGAAGCTTTCTTT
CASSPIRTPGRDDTEAFF
>TRBV10-3|.|TRBJ1-1|.
TGTGCCATCAGTGATCCGGGACCGAAGAGGGTTACGGACACTGAAGCTTTCTTT
CAISDPGPKRVTDTEAFF